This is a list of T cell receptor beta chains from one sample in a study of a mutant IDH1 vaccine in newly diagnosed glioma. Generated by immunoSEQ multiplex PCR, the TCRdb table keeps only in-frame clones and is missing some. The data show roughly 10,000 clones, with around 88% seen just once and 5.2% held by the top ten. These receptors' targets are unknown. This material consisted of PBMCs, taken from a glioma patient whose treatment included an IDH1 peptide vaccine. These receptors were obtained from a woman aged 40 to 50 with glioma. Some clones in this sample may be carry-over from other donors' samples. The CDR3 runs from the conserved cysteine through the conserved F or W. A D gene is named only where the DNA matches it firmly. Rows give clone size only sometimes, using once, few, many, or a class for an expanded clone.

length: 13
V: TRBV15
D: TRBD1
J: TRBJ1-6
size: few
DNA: TGTGCCACCAGCATGCAGGGGGGTTCACCCCTCCACTTT
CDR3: CATSMQGGSPLHF

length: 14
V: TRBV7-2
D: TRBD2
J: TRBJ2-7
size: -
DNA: TGTGCCAGTAAACTAGCGGGAAGCTCCTACGAGCAGTACTTC
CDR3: CASKLAGSSYEQYF

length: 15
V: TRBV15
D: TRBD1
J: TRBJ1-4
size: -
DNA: TGTGCCACCAGCAGGGGGACAGGGCGACGGGAAAAACTGTTTTTT
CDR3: CATSRGTGRREKLFF

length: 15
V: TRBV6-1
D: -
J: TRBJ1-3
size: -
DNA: TGTGCCAGCAGTCCCCGGGACCTCGCTGGAAACACCATATATTTT
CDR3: CASSPRDLAGNTIYF

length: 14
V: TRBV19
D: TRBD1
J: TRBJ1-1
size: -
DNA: TGTGCCAGTAGAACCGACAGGGGAACTGCTGAAGCTTTCTTT
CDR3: CASRTDRGTAEAFF

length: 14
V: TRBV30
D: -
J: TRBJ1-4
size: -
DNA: TGTGCCTGGAACAAACAGGCCTCTAATGAAAAACTGTTTTTT
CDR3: CAWNKQASNEKLFF

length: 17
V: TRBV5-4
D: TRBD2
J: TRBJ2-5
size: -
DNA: TGTGCCAGCAGCCCGGGGACTAGCGGGGGGTTACAAGAGACCCAGTACTTC
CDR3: CASSPGTSGGLQETQYF

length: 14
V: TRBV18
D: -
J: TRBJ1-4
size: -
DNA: TGTGCCAGCTCACCACAGGTGTCTAATGAAAAACTGTTTTTT
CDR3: CASSPQVSNEKLFF

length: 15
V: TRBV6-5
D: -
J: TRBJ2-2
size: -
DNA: TGTGCCAGCAGTTCCCGGGACTTGGTTGACGGGGAGCTGTTTTTT
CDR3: CASSSRDLVDGELFF

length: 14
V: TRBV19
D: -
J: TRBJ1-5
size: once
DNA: TGTGCCAGTAGTCCCGAACCATACAATCAGCCCCAGCATTTT
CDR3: CASSPEPYNQPQHF

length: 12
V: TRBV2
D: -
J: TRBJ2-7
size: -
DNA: TGTGCCAGTAAACAGCAACCCTACGAGCAGTACTTC
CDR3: CASKQQPYEQYF

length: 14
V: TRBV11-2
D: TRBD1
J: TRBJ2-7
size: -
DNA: TGTGCCAGCAGCTTGGGACAGGGTACGTACGAGCAGTACTTC
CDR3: CASSLGQGTYEQYF

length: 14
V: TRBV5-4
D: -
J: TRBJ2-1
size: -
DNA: TGTGCCAGCTTCGACGGGAGCTCCTACAATGAGCAGTTCTTC
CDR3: CASFDGSSYNEQFF

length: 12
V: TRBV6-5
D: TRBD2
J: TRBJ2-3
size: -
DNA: TGTGCCAGCAGTTACAATGGGAGGGCATCGTATTTT
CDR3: CASSYNGRASYF

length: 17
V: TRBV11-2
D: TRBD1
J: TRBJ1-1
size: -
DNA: TGTGCCAGCAGCTTAGATCTTACGGGACAGGGTCTGGCTGAAGCTTTCTTT
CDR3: CASSLDLTGQGLAEAFF

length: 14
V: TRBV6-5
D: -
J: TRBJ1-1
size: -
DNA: TGTGCCAGCAGTGGCTCGGGAGCCGGGACAGAAGCTTTCTTT
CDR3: CASSGSGAGTEAFF

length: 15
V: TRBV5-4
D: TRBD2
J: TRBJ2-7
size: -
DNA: TGTGCCAGCAGCCCCTTTAGCGGGGACTCCTACGAGCAGTACTTC
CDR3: CASSPFSGDSYEQYF

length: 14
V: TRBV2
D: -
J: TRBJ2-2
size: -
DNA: TGTGCCAGCCGGCCAGGGCCGAACACCGGGGAGCTGTTTTTT
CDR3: CASRPGPNTGELFF

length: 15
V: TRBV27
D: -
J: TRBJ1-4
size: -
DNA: TGTGCCAGCAGTTTATCGCCCAGGGTGGGTGAAAAACTGTTTTTT
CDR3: CASSLSPRVGEKLFF

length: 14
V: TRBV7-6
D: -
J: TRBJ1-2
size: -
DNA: TGTGCCAGCAGTATAAACGGACAGAACTATGGCTACACCTTC
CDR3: CASSINGQNYGYTF

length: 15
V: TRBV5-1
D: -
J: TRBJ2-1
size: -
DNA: TGCGCCAGCAGCTTGAACTGGGAGTCCTACAATGAGCAGTTCTTC
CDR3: CASSLNWESYNEQFF

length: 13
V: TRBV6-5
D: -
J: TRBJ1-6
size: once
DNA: TGTGCCAGCAGTCAAGGGAGCGGTTCACCCCTCCACTTT
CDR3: CASSQGSGSPLHF

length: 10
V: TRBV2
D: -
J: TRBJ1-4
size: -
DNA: TGTGCCAGCAGCTACAACAGACTGTTTTTT
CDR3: CASSYNRLFF

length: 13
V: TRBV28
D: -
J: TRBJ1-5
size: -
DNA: TGTGCCAGCAGTTTGTTCCGGAGTCAGCCCCAGCATTTT
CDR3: CASSLFRSQPQHF

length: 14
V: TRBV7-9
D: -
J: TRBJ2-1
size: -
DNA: TGTGCCAGCAGCTTTAGACAGGACTACAATGAGCAGTTCTTC
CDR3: CASSFRQDYNEQFF

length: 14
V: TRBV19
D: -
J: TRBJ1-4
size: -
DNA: TGTGCCAGTACTCACGGACAGCTAAATGAAAAACTGTTTTTT
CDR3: CASTHGQLNEKLFF

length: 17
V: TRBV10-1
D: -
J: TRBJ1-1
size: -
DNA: TGCGCCAGCAGTGAGGGTAGGGGGTCTCTCATGAACACTGAAGCTTTCTTT
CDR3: CASSEGRGSLMNTEAFF

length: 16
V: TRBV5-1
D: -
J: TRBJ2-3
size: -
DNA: TGCGCCAGCAGCTTGGCGCTAGCGCCAGGGACAGATACGCAGTATTTT
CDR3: CASSLALAPGTDTQYF

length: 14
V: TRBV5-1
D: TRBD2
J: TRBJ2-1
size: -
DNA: TGCGCCAGCAGCTTGACTAGCGGGAGTCATGAGCAGTTCTTC
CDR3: CASSLTSGSHEQFF

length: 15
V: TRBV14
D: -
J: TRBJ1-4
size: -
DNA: TGTGCCAGCAGCCCGCGGGCTCAGACTAATGAAAAACTGTTTTTT
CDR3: CASSPRAQTNEKLFF

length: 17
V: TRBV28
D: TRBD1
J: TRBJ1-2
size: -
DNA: TGTGCCAGCAGTCTTGGGTCAGGGGGCTTCGCAATCCATGGCTACACCTTC
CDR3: CASSLGSGGFAIHGYTF

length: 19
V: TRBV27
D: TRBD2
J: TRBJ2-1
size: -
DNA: TGTGCCAGCAGTTTATCACTAGCGGGAGTCAAGATCTCCTACAATGAGCAGTTCTTC
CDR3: CASSLSLAGVKISYNEQFF

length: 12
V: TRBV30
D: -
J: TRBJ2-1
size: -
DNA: TGTGCCTGGAGTTTCCCCCACAATGAGCAGTTCTTC
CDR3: CAWSFPHNEQFF

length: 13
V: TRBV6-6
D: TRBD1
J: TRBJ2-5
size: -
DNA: TGTGCCAGCAGCAACAGGGGTGGGGAGACCCAGTACTTC
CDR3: CASSNRGGETQYF

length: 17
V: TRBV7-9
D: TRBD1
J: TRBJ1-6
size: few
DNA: TGTGCCAGCAGCAATACCGGGACAGGGGGCGCTGGTTCACCCCTCCACTTT
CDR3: CASSNTGTGGAGSPLHF

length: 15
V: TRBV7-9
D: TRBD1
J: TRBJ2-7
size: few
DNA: TGTGCCAGCAGCCATCGGACAGGGGTGTTCTACGAGCAGTACTTC
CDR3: CASSHRTGVFYEQYF

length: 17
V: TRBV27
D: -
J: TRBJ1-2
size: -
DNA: TGTGCCAGCAGTTTATTACCGTCCGGTGACACTCCCTATGGCTACACCTTC
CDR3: CASSLLPSGDTPYGYTF

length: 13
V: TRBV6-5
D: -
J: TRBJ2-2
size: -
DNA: TGTGCCAGCAGCCAAGGGGGGCCCGGGGAGCTGTTTTTT
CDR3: CASSQGGPGELFF

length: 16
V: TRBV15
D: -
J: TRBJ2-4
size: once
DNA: TGTGCCACCAGCAGAGATCAAGGGGGTGTCAAAAACATTCAGTACTTC
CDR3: CATSRDQGGVKNIQYF

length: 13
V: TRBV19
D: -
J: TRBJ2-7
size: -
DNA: TGTGCCAGTAGTATAGCTCAGGATTACGAGCAGTACTTC
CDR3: CASSIAQDYEQYF

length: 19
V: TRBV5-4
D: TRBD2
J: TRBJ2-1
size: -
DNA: TGTGCCAGCAGCGCCACCCTAGCGGGAGGCCCCCCTTATGGTAATGAGCAGTTCTTC
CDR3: CASSATLAGGPPYGNEQFF